These 11 T cell receptor beta chains came from one sample sequenced in a study of neurological immune-mediated disorders. TCRdb called the 5' RACE reads again in MiXCR, with one record for every CDR3 protein. The sample holds approximately 45,000 distinct CDR3 sequences, roughly 14% seen once. The time point was: longitudinal time-point 3. The sequencing sample was made of PBMCs. Source of these receptors: a man under 40 in good health.

This clonotype has ten or more counts. V gene TRBV20-1 combines with J gene TRBJ1-1; possible D gene TRBD1, 5 bases. This CDR3 is built from 12 residues. Trimming left V 5 bases short and J 6 bases short, with 13 bases between. Per germline, CDR1 DFQATT and CDR2 SNEGSKA (reference sequence). The chain's CDR3 is CSALYRGSEAFF. In nucleotides, the CDR3 is TGCAGTGCTCTTTACCGGGGGTCTGAAGCTTTCTTT.

The CDR3 nucleotides are TGTGCCAGCAGCTTGGTAGGGGGGTGGATCTCCTACAATGAGCAGTTCTTC. It is translated as CASSLVGGWISYNEQFF. V gene TRBV5-6 combines with J gene TRBJ2-1; tentatively, D is TRBD1 or TRBD2 (6 bases each). Trimming pared 0 bases from V and 0 bases from J, leaving 13 bases between. CDR1 and CDR2 from the germline V gene are SGHDT and YYEEEE. This CDR3 has 17 residues. Drawing the rest from reference TRBV5-6 and TRBJ2-1, the complete variable domain is DAGVTQSPTHLIKTRGQQVTLRCSPKSGHDTVSWYQQALGQGPQFIFQYYEEEERQRGNFPDRFSGHQFPNYSSELNVNALLLGDSALYLCASSLVGGWISYNEQFFGPGTRLTVL.

This clonotype showed up many times. V gene TRBV28 combines with J gene TRBJ2-1; TRBD1 matches at 9 bases. V shed 6 bases, J shed 4 bases, and the junction held 7 bases outside the gene matches. The CDR3 is 15 amino acids. Germline V gene sequence: CDR1 MDHEN, CDR2 SYDVKM. Here the CDR3 reads CASRPGTGPYNEQFF. The DNA of the CDR3 is TGTGCCAGCAGACCCGGGACAGGGCCTTACAATGAGCAGTTCTTC.

This clonotype appeared many times. The CDR3 sequence: CAITPKEGVTGELFF. In DNA, the CDR3 is TGTGCCATCACTCCGAAGGAGGGGGTCACCGGGGAGCTGTTTTTT. The chain uses TRBV10-3 and TRBJ2-2; D possibly matches TRBD1 or TRBD2 (6 bases each). Germline V gene lookup returns CDR1 ENHRY and CDR2 SYGVKD. V lost 7 bases, J lost 4 bases, and 16 bases lay in between. The CDR3 spans 15 residues.

This clonotype came up many times. The chain uses TRBV2 and TRBJ2-7; 10 bases line up with TRBD1. With 2 bases clipped from V and 11 bases from J, the junction kept 12 bases outside the gene matches. Germline V gene lookup returns CDR1 SNHLY and CDR2 FYNNEI. The CDR3 totals 15 residues. The CDR3 coding sequence is TGTGCCAGCAGTGAACGGGACAGGGGTTCTCTGTTGGAGTACTTC. Translation gives CASSERDRGSLLEYF.

This clonotype has ten or more counts. The V gene is TRBV28, the J gene TRBJ2-5; D ambiguous. The germline gives CDR1 MDHEN, CDR2 SYDVKM. V lost 3 bases, J lost 2 bases, and 10 bases lay in between. The CDR3 is 14 amino acids. The CDR3 bases are TGTGCCAGCAGTTTCTCACTGCGTCAAGAGACCCAGTACTTC. This codes for CASSFSLRQETQYF.

Many counts were recorded for this clonotype. The rearrangement links TRBV5-1 to TRBJ1-2; 7 bases fit TRBD1. The V gene end was trimmed by 5 bases and the J gene end by 6 bases; junction bases not matched to a gene: 10. CDR1 is SGHRS and CDR2 is YFSETQ in the germline V gene. The CDR3 totals 14 residues. The CDR3 region is CASRSDRVLDGYTF. CDR3 in DNA: TGCGCCAGCAGGTCTGACAGGGTTCTCGATGGCTACACCTTC.

This clonotype showed up many times. This rearrangement joins TRBV5-1 to TRBJ2-3, with 7 bases that match TRBD2. The CDR3 totals 17 residues. Germline V gene sequence: CDR1 SGHRS, CDR2 YFSETQ. V shed 0 bases, J shed 4 bases, and the junction held 11 bases outside the gene matches. The CDR3 loop is CASSLEGTSVLSDTQYF. CDR3 sequence (DNA): TGCGCCAGCAGCTTGGAGGGTACTAGCGTTCTTTCAGATACGCAGTATTTT.

Points on this clonotype: Being one base from a much bigger clone, this may be a read error. The V gene is TRBV20-1, the J gene TRBJ2-7, with D possibly TRBD1 on 6 matching bases. The germline CDR1 and CDR2 sequences are DFQATT and SNEGSKA (reference sequence). The CDR3 is 13 residues long. V lost 2 bases, J lost 3 bases, and 11 bases lay in between. This CDR3 is CSARRGIGYEQYF. Here the CDR3 DNA reads TGCAGTGCTAGAAGGGGGATCGGCTACGAGCAGTACTTC.

Turning to this clonotype: A read error may be the cause here, since a much bigger clone is one base away. The chain couples TRBV6-6 to TRBJ2-1, with D possibly called TRBD1 or TRBD2 (5 bases each). The CDR3 has 16 residues. Germline CDR1 is MNHNY and CDR2 is SVGAGI (reference sequence). Trimming shortened V by 7 bases and J by 0 bases, and 16 bases separated the two germline ends. CDR3 nucleotides: TGTGCCAGCAATACTCTAGGGGAGAGCTCCTACAATGAGCAGTTCTTC. Residues: CASNTLGESSYNEQFF.

Ten or more counts support this clonotype. The chain recombines TRBV2 with TRBJ2-2; D is unresolved. CDR3 size: 15 residues. Germline V gene sequence: CDR1 SNHLY, CDR2 FYNNEI. V lost 3 bases, J lost 1 base, and 9 bases lay in between. The CDR3 loop is CASSDGPKNTGELFF. CDR3 in DNA: TGTGCCAGCAGTGACGGGCCGAAGAACACCGGGGAGCTGTTTTTT. Combining the CDR3 with reference TRBV2 and TRBJ2-2 gives the whole variable domain EPEVTQTPSHQVTQMGQEVILRCVPISNHLYFYWYRQILGQKVEFLVSFYNNEISEKSEIFDDQFSVERPDGSNFTLKIRSTKLEDSAMYFCASSDGPKNTGELFFGEGSRLTVL.